These 25 T cell receptor beta chains originate from one sample sequenced in a study of monozygotic twins with inflammatory bowel disease. TCRdb re-analyzed the 5' RACE reads; it lists each CDR3 protein once, without DNA. Here the sample table reports about 380,000 distinct CDR3 sequences. Sequencing used blood. The receptor source for this set is a human donor with ulcerative colitis or Crohn's disease, or a healthy co-twin of an affected twin (not recorded which).

The chain recombines TRBV5-4 with TRBJ2-3; TCRdb picks TRBD1, but there is no DNA to check that call. The CDR3 extends over 21 amino acids. Per the germline V gene, CDR1 is SGHNT and CDR2 is YYREEE (reference sequence). CDR3 loop: CASSLEGTASPLIIRTDTQYF. Looking up the rest from reference TRBV5-4 and TRBJ2-3 gives the full variable domain: ETGVTQSPTHLIKTRGQQVTLRCSSQSGHNTVSWYQQALGQGPQFIFQYYREEENGRGNFPPRFSGLQFPNYSSELNVNALELDDSALYLCASSLEGTASPLIIRTDTQYFGPGTRLTVL.

The chain has TRBV21-1 and TRBJ1-3; TCRdb designates TRBD1, a call that cannot be tested without DNA. TRBV21-1 is a known pseudogene. The CDR3 length is 16 residues. The chain's CDR3 is CASSPPDRGLESGIYF.

The gene calls are TRBV29-1 and TRBJ2-1. CDR3 length: 13 amino acids. Germline V gene data show CDR1 as SQVTM and CDR2 as ANQGSEA. CDR3 in amino acids: CSVEWDTYNEQFF.

J is TRBJ2-1 and V is TRBV28; with no DNA, the TCRdb D assignment of TRBD1 cannot be verified. This CDR3 is built from 15 residues. Germline V gives CDR1 MDHEN, CDR2 SYDVKM. The CDR3 reads CASTRDRVIYNEQFF. The whole variable domain, filled in from reference TRBV28 and TRBJ2-1, reads DVKVTQSSRYLVKRTGEKVFLECVQDMDHENMFWYRQDPGLGLRLIYFSYDVKMKEKGDIPEGYSVSREKKERFSLILESASTNQTSMYLCASTRDRVIYNEQFFGPGTRLTVL.

The chain uses TRBV4-2 and TRBJ2-7. Germline V lookup: CDR1 LGHNA, CDR2 YNFKEQ. The CDR3 extends over 16 amino acids. The CDR3 here is CASSQVGELIGYEQYF.

The chain links TRBV5-1 to TRBJ2-7; TCRdb names TRBD2, which stays unverified in the absence of DNA. From germline, CDR1 is SGHRS and CDR2 YFSETQ. The CDR3 spans 14 residues. This CDR3 is CASRSATSGGEQYF.

The CDR3 sequence: CASSFQSLRSEQFF. The chain combines TRBV12-3 or TRBV12-4 with TRBJ2-1. This CDR3 has 14 residues.

The chain carries TRBV7-6 and TRBJ2-5; TCRdb calls TRBD1, which cannot be checked without DNA. The CDR3 spans 14 residues. Per germline, CDR1 SGHVS and CDR2 FNYEAQ. The CDR3 region is CASSVDRGEETQYF. The entire variable domain, with the rest obtained from reference TRBV7-6 and TRBJ2-5, is as follows: GAGVSQSPRYKVTKRGQDVALRCDPISGHVSLYWYRQALGQGPEFLTYFNYEAQQDKSGLPNDRFSAERPEGSISTLTIQRTEQRDSAMYRCASSVDRGEETQYFGPGTRLLVL.

The V gene is TRBV12-3 or TRBV12-4, the J gene TRBJ2-7; no DNA is available, so the TRBD1 call from TCRdb remains unchecked. This CDR3 contains 14 residues. The CDR3 sequence: CASTSGTGHYEQYF.

CDR3 region: CASSLQDRGDEQYF. This chain uses TRBV7-6 with TRBJ2-7; TCRdb's assignment of TRBD1 cannot be checked, as there is no DNA. Germline CDR1 reads SGHVS; CDR2 reads FNYEAQ. The CDR3 length is 14 residues. The full variable domain, its missing parts supplied by reference TRBV7-6 and TRBJ2-7, is GAGVSQSPRYKVTKRGQDVALRCDPISGHVSLYWYRQALGQGPEFLTYFNYEAQQDKSGLPNDRFSAERPEGSISTLTIQRTEQRDSAMYRCASSLQDRGDEQYFGPGTRLTVT.

V gene TRBV11-1 combines with J gene TRBJ2-7. Germline V CDR1 and CDR2: SGHAT, FQDESV (reference sequence). The CDR3 has 13 residues. This CDR3 reads CASSLSDPYEQYF.

The rearrangement uses TRBV7-9 and TRBJ2-7; TCRdb returns TRBD2, unconfirmable since there is no DNA. Germline-derived CDR1 and CDR2 are SEHNR and FQNEAQ (reference sequence). The length of the CDR3 is 14 residues. CDR3 residues: CASSLLLPTYEQYF.

The V gene is TRBV7-9, the J gene TRBJ2-1; TCRdb returns TRBD1, unconfirmable since there is no DNA. The germline CDR1 and CDR2 sequences are SEHNR and FQNEAQ (reference sequence). This CDR3 spans 17 amino acids. CDR3 region: CASSLRTSGQPRDEQFF.

CDR3 sequence reads: CASRLDSNYGYTF. V is TRBV25-1 and J is TRBJ1-2; the D call from TCRdb, TRBD1, cannot be confirmed without DNA. The CDR3 loop spans 13 amino acids. Per the germline V gene, CDR1 is MGHDK and CDR2 is SYGVNS.

The chain has TRBV5-4 and TRBJ2-3. The germline V gene encodes CDR1 SGHNT and CDR2 YYREEE (reference sequence). The length of the CDR3 is 13 residues. CDR3 loop: CASSSTSPDTRYF.

The CDR3 spells CSTWSGRNTDTQYF. V and J are TRBV29-1 and TRBJ2-3. The CDR3 has 14 residues. From germline, CDR1 is SQVTM and CDR2 ANQGSEA.

The V gene is TRBV4-3, the J gene TRBJ2-3; TCRdb selects TRBD1, and the lack of DNA leaves this call unchecked. The V gene's germline CDR1 is LGHNA and CDR2 YSLEER. The CDR3 has 18 amino acids. The CDR3 here is CASSHTPPGLGRTDTQYF.

V is TRBV29-1 and J is TRBJ2-5; TCRdb's D call of TRBD1 is untestable without DNA. This CDR3 comprises 15 residues. CDR1 SQVTM and CDR2 ANQGSEA come from the germline V gene. The chain's CDR3 is CSVGGHRGEEETQYF.

The chain combines TRBV5-6 with TRBJ2-1; absent DNA, TCRdb's TRBD1 call cannot be checked. The CDR3 is 16 amino acids. The germline gives CDR1 SGHDT, CDR2 YYEEEE. This CDR3 reads CASSVTGTGAYNEQFF.

The chain joins TRBV29-1 to TRBJ2-2; TCRdb designates TRBD1, a call that cannot be tested without DNA. Germline V CDR1 and CDR2: SQVTM, ANQGSEA. This CDR3 is built from 12 residues. CDR3 region: CSGQGWAGELFF.

The rearrangement links TRBV7-9 to TRBJ2-7; TCRdb proposes TRBD1, but this gene call is untestable without DNA. Looked up from germline, CDR1 is SEHNR and CDR2 is FQNEAQ (reference sequence). The CDR3 is 17 amino acids. CDR3: CASSLVLRDRSFYEQYF.

The J gene is TRBJ1-3, the V gene TRBV11-2. The CDR3 covers 18 residues. The germline gives CDR1 SGHAT, CDR2 FQNNGV. The CDR3 sequence is CASSFTIGNAYAGNTIYF.

This sequence joins TRBV13 and TRBJ1-3; TCRdb's D call of TRBD1 is untestable without DNA. This CDR3 is 15 amino acids long. The germline V gene encodes CDR1 PRHDT and CDR2 FYEKMQ (reference sequence). CDR3 region: CASSHGQYSGNTIYF.

The chain recombines TRBV29-1 with TRBJ1-4; with no DNA, the TCRdb D assignment of TRBD1 cannot be verified. The CDR3 runs 15 residues. The germline V gene encodes CDR1 SQVTM and CDR2 ANQGSEA. The CDR3 region is CSFGQRFATNEKLFF.

The V call is TRBV25-1, the J call TRBJ1-5. CDR3 length: 12 amino acids. The germline gives CDR1 MGHDK, CDR2 SYGVNS. CDR3 sequence: CASSGVGGPQHF.